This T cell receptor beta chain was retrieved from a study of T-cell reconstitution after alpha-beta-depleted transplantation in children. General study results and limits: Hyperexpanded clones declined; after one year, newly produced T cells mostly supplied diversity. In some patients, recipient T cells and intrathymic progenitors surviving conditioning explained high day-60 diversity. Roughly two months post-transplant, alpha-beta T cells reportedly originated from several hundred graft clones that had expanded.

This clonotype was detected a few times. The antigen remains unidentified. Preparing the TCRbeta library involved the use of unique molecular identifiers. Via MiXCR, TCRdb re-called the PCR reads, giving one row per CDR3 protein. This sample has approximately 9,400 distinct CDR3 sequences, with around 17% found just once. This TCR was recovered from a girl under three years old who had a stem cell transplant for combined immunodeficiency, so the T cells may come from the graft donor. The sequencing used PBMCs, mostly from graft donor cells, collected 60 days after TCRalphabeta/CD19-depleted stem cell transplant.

In DNA form, the CDR3 reads TGTGCCAGTAGTATCCTGCAAGGGGGGCGGGAGACCCAGTACTTC. This sequence encodes CASSILQGGRETQYF. V gene TRBV19 combines with J gene TRBJ2-5, with D possibly being TRBD1 or TRBD2 (6 bases each). There are 15 residues in the CDR3. The ends were cut back, 3 bases at V and 5 bases at J, with 16 bases in the middle. Germline-derived CDR1 and CDR2 are LNHDA and SQIVND (reference sequence). The full variable domain, its missing parts supplied by reference TRBV19 and TRBJ2-5, is DGGITQSPKYLFRKEGQNVTLSCEQNLNHDAMYWYRQDPGQGLRLIYYSQIVNDFQKGDIAEGYSVSREKKESFPLTVTSAQKNPTAFYLCASSILQGGRETQYFGPGTRLLVL.